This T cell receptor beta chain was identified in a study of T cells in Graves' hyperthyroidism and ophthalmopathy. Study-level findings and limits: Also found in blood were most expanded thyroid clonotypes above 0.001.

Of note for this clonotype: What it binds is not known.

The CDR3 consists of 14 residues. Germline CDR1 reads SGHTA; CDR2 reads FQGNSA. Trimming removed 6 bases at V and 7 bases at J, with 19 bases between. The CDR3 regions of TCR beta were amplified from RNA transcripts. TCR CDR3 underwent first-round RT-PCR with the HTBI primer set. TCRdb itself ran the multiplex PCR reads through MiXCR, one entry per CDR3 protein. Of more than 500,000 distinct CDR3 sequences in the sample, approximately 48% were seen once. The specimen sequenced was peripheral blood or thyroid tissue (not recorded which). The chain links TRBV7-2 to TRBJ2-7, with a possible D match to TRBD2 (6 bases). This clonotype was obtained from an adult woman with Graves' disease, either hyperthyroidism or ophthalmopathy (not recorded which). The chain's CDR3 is CASSDSLALGEQYF. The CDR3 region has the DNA TGTGCCAGCAGTGATTCACTAGCCCTGGGGGAGCAGTACTTC.